These 4 T cell receptor beta chains came from one sample sequenced in a study of cytomegalovirus exposure and HLA in healthy donors. Use of 60 Vbeta and 13 Jbeta primers characterized the PCR. Method: immunoSEQ multiplex PCR; TCRdb's copy keeps in-frame clones and lacks some. The sample lists about 55,000 clones, roughly three fifths occurring once. The source material was PBMCs. These receptors originate from a human donor in good health.

J is TRBJ1-2 and V is TRBV27; D is possibly TRBD1 (5 bases). Germline lookup yields CDR1 MNHEY and CDR2 SMNVEV (reference sequence). V was trimmed by 8 bases and J by 10 bases, leaving 20 bases between them. This CDR3 has 13 amino acids. CDR3 sequence reads: CASSRTRRYHYTF. The CDR3, as DNA: TGTGCCAGCTCTCGGACACGGCGGTATCACTACACCTTC.

The chain links TRBV27 to TRBJ2-7, with a weak D call TRBD1 (6 bases). The CDR3 runs 14 residues. With 6 bases removed from V and 2 bases from J, the gap between germline ends came to 14 bases. Per germline, CDR1 MNHEY and CDR2 SMNVEV (reference sequence). CDR3 protein: CASRGRGGPYEQYF. The CDR3 region has the DNA TGTGCCAGCAGGGGGCGAGGGGGACCCTACGAGCAGTACTTC.

The rearrangement links TRBV7-3 to TRBJ2-7; a possible D gene is TRBD2 (6 bases). Trimming stripped 0 bases from V and 4 bases from J, with 7 bases between. The CDR3 contains 13 residues. Germline CDR1 SGHTA, CDR2 FQGTGA. CDR3 protein: CASSLTEGYEQYF. The CDR3 DNA reads as TGTGCCAGCAGCTTAACGGAGGGATACGAGCAGTACTTC.

The chain recombines TRBV10-3 with TRBJ2-5; D is undetermined. TRBJ2-7 matches the DNA end more closely, so the J call is doubtful. Per germline, CDR1 ENHRY and CDR2 SYGVKD. This CDR3 region has 13 residues. In DNA, the CDR3 is TGTGCCATCAGTGTTTCGGGTGACTACGAGCAGTACTTC. The encoded protein is CAISVSGDYEQYF.